Each of the 8 T cell receptor beta chains below was sequenced from the same sample in a study of T cells expressing NK-cell markers (dated by TCRdb to about 2020). The library was obtained by 5' RACE. The run used an Illumina HiSeq 2000. The reads went through TCRdb reprocessing, and each CDR3 protein sequence gets one entry with no DNA. The sample's records list 25,000 to 35,000 distinct CDR3 sequences. About 60% of the sample lies in the top ten. Sequencing was done on a sample of blood T cells: a sorted CD56 or NKG2C T cell subset, CD4+ or CD8+ T cells, or bulk PBMC T cells (not recorded which). These receptors were collected from a woman between 18 and 69 years old in good health.

The rearrangement links TRBV7-3 to TRBJ2-3; the D call from TCRdb, TRBD2, cannot be confirmed without DNA. The CDR3 length is 15 residues. Germline V gives CDR1 SGHTA, CDR2 FQGTGA. The CDR3 protein is CASSSPGLRGDTQYF.

The chain couples TRBV29-1 to TRBJ2-5; TCRdb outputs TRBD2, but without DNA this stays unchecked. CDR1 and CDR2 from the germline V gene are SQVTM and ANQGSEA. The CDR3 runs 18 residues. Here the CDR3 reads CSVEGSGLAGGYAETQYF.

The gene calls are TRBV6-4 and TRBJ2-1. The CDR3 has 13 amino acids. Germline V gene sequence: CDR1 MRHNA, CDR2 SNTAGT. The chain's CDR3 is CASSEGSYNEQFF.

The genes are TRBV11-2 and TRBJ2-7; TCRdb designates TRBD2, a call that cannot be tested without DNA. The CDR3 is 12 amino acids. CDR1 SGHAT and CDR2 FQNNGV come from the germline V gene. The CDR3 spells CASSLGGGEQYF.

This rearrangement joins TRBV12-3 or TRBV12-4 to TRBJ1-5. The CDR3 contains 14 residues. CDR3 loop: CASRTGLSNQPQHF.

V and J are TRBV28 and TRBJ2-1. Germline values: CDR1 MDHEN, CDR2 SYDVKM. This CDR3 contains 15 residues. The CDR3 protein is CASSLRSDGYNEQFF.

V usage is TRBV7-2 and J usage is TRBJ1-6; TCRdb proposes TRBD1, but this gene call is untestable without DNA. This CDR3 contains 16 residues. Germline loops: CDR1 SGHTA, CDR2 FQGNSA. The CDR3 reads CASSSPLLRGDSPLHF. Full variable domain (missing parts from reference TRBV7-2 and TRBJ1-6): GAGVSQSPSNKVTEKGKDVELRCDPISGHTALYWYRQSLGQGLEFLIYFQGNSAPDKSGLPSDRFSAERTGGSVSTLTIQRTQQEDSAVYLCASSSPLLRGDSPLHFGNGTRLTVT.

The chain recombines TRBV9 with TRBJ2-3; TCRdb reports TRBD2, a call that lacks DNA to check it against. The CDR3 consists of 16 residues. Germline V gene lookup returns CDR1 SGDLS and CDR2 YYNGEE. The CDR3 sequence: CASSVGGDSITDTQYF.